Presented here are 29 T cell receptor beta chains from one specimen sequenced in a study of monozygotic twins with inflammatory bowel disease. For each CDR3 protein, TCRdb gives one entry from its re-call of the 5' RACE reads, without DNA. Its table records 350,000 to 400,000 distinct CDR3 sequences. Sequencing was carried out using blood. The receptors derive from a human donor with ulcerative colitis or Crohn's disease, or a healthy co-twin of an affected twin (not recorded which).

The chain employs TRBV5-1 and TRBJ1-1; TCRdb proposes TRBD1, but this gene call is untestable without DNA. The CDR3 spans 15 residues. CDR1 and CDR2 from the germline V gene are SGHRS and YFSETQ. The CDR3 sequence is CASSPLRQGAAEAFF.

This rearrangement joins TRBV6-2 or TRBV6-3 to TRBJ2-5. The CDR3 consists of 13 residues. CDR1 and CDR2 (germline): MNHEY, SVGEGT. CDR3 in amino acids: CASSWMIRETQYF.

The chain recombines TRBV14 with TRBJ2-2; the TRBD2 assignment by TCRdb is unverifiable without DNA. This CDR3 comprises 18 residues. Germline CDR1 is SGHDN and CDR2 is FVKESK. CDR3 protein: CASSQAGGLARSTGELFF.

The CDR3 spells CASRQPGWYEQYF. The gene calls are TRBV27 and TRBJ2-7; TCRdb designates TRBD1, a call that cannot be tested without DNA. The CDR3 has 13 amino acids. Germline V gene lookup returns CDR1 MNHEY and CDR2 SMNVEV (reference sequence).

This chain uses TRBV11-2 with TRBJ2-4. This CDR3 has 14 residues. Germline CDR1 SGHAT, CDR2 FQNNGV. The CDR3 region is CASSPNWVTNIQYF.

The chain carries TRBV7-3 and TRBJ2-5; TCRdb's D call of TRBD1 is untestable without DNA. The CDR3 length is 15 residues. The germline V gene has CDR1 SGHTA and CDR2 FQGTGA. CDR3 loop: CASSLGTGVRETQYF. Combining the CDR3 with reference TRBV7-3 and TRBJ2-5 gives the whole variable domain GAGVSQTPSNKVTEKGKYVELRCDPISGHTALYWYRQSLGQGPEFLIYFQGTGAADDSGLPNDRFFAVRPEGSVSTLKIQRTERGDSAVYLCASSLGTGVRETQYFGPGTRLLVL.

V usage is TRBV7-6 and J usage is TRBJ2-5. There are 14 residues in the CDR3. Germline V gene lookup returns CDR1 SGHVS and CDR2 FNYEAQ. The CDR3: CASSLGPGLETQYF.

The chain couples TRBV4-1 to TRBJ2-2; TCRdb picks TRBD2, but there is no DNA to check that call. Per the germline V gene, CDR1 is MGHRA and CDR2 is YSYEKL. The CDR3 length is 17 residues. The CDR3 spells CASILSGASGGAGELFF.

The chain joins TRBV5-1 to TRBJ2-5; with no DNA, the TCRdb D assignment of TRBD1 cannot be verified. CDR1 SGHRS and CDR2 YFSETQ come from the germline V gene. The CDR3 sequence is 15 residues long. This CDR3 is CASSLGQGPTETQYF.

The CDR3 reads CASSLERGVEQYF. The J gene is TRBJ2-7, the V gene TRBV5-1; there is no DNA to check the TCRdb D call of TRBD1. This CDR3 has 13 residues. Germline CDR1 is SGHRS and CDR2 is YFSETQ.

V gene TRBV10-3 combines with J gene TRBJ2-3; TCRdb lists TRBD2, though no DNA is available to test this call. Germline V gene data show CDR1 as ENHRY and CDR2 as SYGVKD. The CDR3 contains 14 residues. CDR3 protein: CAIRSGRDTDTQYF.

The rearrangement uses TRBV7-2 and TRBJ1-6. Germline CDR1 is SGHTA and CDR2 is FQGNSA. The CDR3 spans 14 residues. The CDR3 sequence is CASSLSGGNSPLHF.

The chain carries TRBV29-1 and TRBJ2-5. This CDR3 spans 12 amino acids. Germline assignment: CDR1 SQVTM and CDR2 ANQGSEA. CDR3 protein: CSATAGVETQYF.

The chain has TRBV3-1 and TRBJ2-1; with no DNA, the TCRdb D assignment of TRBD2 cannot be verified. The germline gives CDR1 LGHDT, CDR2 YNNKEL (reference sequence). This CDR3 is 15 amino acids long. Here the CDR3 reads CASSHPRRAGNEQFF.

This chain joins TRBV7-2 and TRBJ1-2. In germline, CDR1 is SGHTA, CDR2 FQGNSA. The CDR3 spans 14 residues. The chain's CDR3 is CASSLGTTEGGYTF.

J is TRBJ2-1 and V is TRBV7-2. The CDR3 sequence is 15 residues long. Germline values: CDR1 SGHTA, CDR2 FQGNSA. The CDR3 is CASSFGESSYNEQFF.

The genes are TRBV4-3 and TRBJ2-3. The CDR3 consists of 13 residues. Germline-derived CDR1 and CDR2 are LGHNA and YSLEER. CDR3 amino acids: CASSQKGPDTQYF.

The J gene is TRBJ1-3, the V gene TRBV28; TCRdb's D call of TRBD1 is untestable without DNA. Per the germline V gene, CDR1 is MDHEN and CDR2 is SYDVKM. This CDR3 comprises 15 residues. CDR3 region: CASSTQAMTGNTIYF. The full variable domain, in which reference TRBV28 and TRBJ1-3 provide the parts outside the CDR3, is DVKVTQSSRYLVKRTGEKVFLECVQDMDHENMFWYRQDPGLGLRLIYFSYDVKMKEKGDIPEGYSVSREKKERFSLILESASTNQTSMYLCASSTQAMTGNTIYFGEGSWLTVV.

The genes are TRBV4-3 and TRBJ2-3; there is no DNA to check the TCRdb D call of TRBD1. From germline, CDR1 is LGHNA and CDR2 YSLEER. The CDR3 has 15 amino acids. The CDR3 region is CASSLPGQVTDTQYF.

The rearrangement links TRBV7-9 to TRBJ1-2; TCRdb outputs TRBD1, but without DNA this stays unchecked. CDR1 is SEHNR, CDR2 FQNEAQ, per germline (reference sequence). This CDR3 contains 14 residues. CDR3 region: CASSGQGVSLGYTF. Based on the CDR3 plus reference TRBV7-9 and TRBJ1-2, the full variable domain is DTGVSQNPRHKITKRGQNVTFRCDPISEHNRLYWYRQTLGQGPEFLTYFQNEAQLEKSRLLSDRFSAERPKGSFSTLEIQRTEQGDSAMYLCASSGQGVSLGYTFGSGTRLTVV.

The chain combines TRBV4-2 with TRBJ1-5; the TCRdb D gene call, TRBD1, has no DNA to confirm it. Germline loops: CDR1 LGHNA, CDR2 YNFKEQ. The CDR3 spans 20 residues. CDR3 sequence reads: CASSPRSPGGTEYSNQPQHF.

The CDR3 protein is CASSGIERGDSYEQYF. The chain recombines TRBV27 with TRBJ2-7; the D call of TRBD2 rests on TCRdb alone, since no DNA is present to check it. The CDR3 runs 16 residues. The V gene's germline CDR1 is MNHEY and CDR2 SMNVEV (reference sequence).

The CDR3 loop is CASSLLGGKGDTQYF. This rearrangement joins TRBV7-3 to TRBJ2-3; TCRdb gives TRBD1 as the D gene, but with no DNA this cannot be confirmed. This CDR3 has 15 amino acids. The germline V gene encodes CDR1 SGHTA and CDR2 FQGTGA.

The rearrangement joins TRBV6-2 or TRBV6-3 to TRBJ2-1. The CDR3 is 16 residues long. From germline, CDR1 is MNHEY and CDR2 SVGEGT. CDR3 protein: CASRRKGHSSYNEQFF.

This chain joins TRBV20-1 and TRBJ2-6. This CDR3 spans 13 amino acids. Germline values: CDR1 DFQATT, CDR2 SNEGSKA (reference sequence). Here the CDR3 reads CSARLSGANVLTF.

The V and J genes are TRBV5-5 and TRBJ2-2; TCRdb's D gene call, TRBD2, goes unchecked for lack of DNA. This CDR3 comprises 15 residues. Per the germline V gene, CDR1 is SGHKS and CDR2 is YYEKEE (reference sequence). The CDR3 spells CASSSTGTNTGELFF.

V is TRBV4-1 and J is TRBJ1-3; TCRdb reports TRBD1, a call that lacks DNA to check it against. The germline V gene encodes CDR1 MGHRA and CDR2 YSYEKL. The CDR3 is 17 residues long. This chain's CDR3 is CASSLNPTGGPGNTIYF.

The chain couples TRBV12-3 or TRBV12-4 to TRBJ1-5; the TCRdb D gene call, TRBD1, has no DNA to confirm it. The CDR3 is 16 amino acids. The CDR3 is CASSPGQGAFNQPQHF.

The J gene is TRBJ2-1, the V gene TRBV7-9; TCRdb proposes TRBD2, but this gene call is untestable without DNA. The CDR3 has 14 residues. Looked up from germline, CDR1 is SEHNR and CDR2 is FQNEAQ (reference sequence). CDR3: CASSDRTSVNEQFF.